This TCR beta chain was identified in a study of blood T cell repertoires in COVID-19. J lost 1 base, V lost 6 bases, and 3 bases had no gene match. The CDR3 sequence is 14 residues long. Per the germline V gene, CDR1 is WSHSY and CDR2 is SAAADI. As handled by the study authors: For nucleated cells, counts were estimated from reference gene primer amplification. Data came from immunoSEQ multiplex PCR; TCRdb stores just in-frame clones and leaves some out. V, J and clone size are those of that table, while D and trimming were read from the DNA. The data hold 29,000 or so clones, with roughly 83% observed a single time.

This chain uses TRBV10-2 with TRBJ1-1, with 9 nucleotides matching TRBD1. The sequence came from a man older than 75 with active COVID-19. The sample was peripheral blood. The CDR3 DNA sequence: TGCGCCAGCAGAAAGGACAGGGGGAACACTGAAGCTTTCTTT. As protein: CASRKDRGNTEAFF.